The TCR beta chain under discussion was sequenced for a study of cytomegalovirus exposure and HLA in healthy donors. On the study more broadly: One earlier analysis, a look at approximately 190 million T cells, found roughly 110 million unique TCR beta sequences.

Primers for the PCR totalled 60 Vbeta and 13 Jbeta. In the authors' methods: In a later analysis, around 87 million unique TCR beta chains included roughly 11 million shared by two or more donors. Clones were sequenced by immunoSEQ multiplex PCR, and TCRdb holds only the in-frame ones, with some missing. V, J and clone size are those of that table, while D and trimming were read from the DNA. The table lists some 140,000 clones. Germline V gene lookup returns CDR1 SGHDT and CDR2 YYEEEE. The CDR3 runs 12 residues. Trimming cost V 0 bases and J 5 bases, with 6 bases left between them. The specimen was PBMCs. This sequence joins TRBV5-6 and TRBJ2-7; a weak D match, TRBD1 (5 bases). The receptor comes from a woman in her 40s in good health and CMV-seronegative. The CDR3 nucleotides are TGTGCCAGCAGCTTGGAGACAGACGAGCAGTACTTC. Translation gives CASSLETDEQYF.